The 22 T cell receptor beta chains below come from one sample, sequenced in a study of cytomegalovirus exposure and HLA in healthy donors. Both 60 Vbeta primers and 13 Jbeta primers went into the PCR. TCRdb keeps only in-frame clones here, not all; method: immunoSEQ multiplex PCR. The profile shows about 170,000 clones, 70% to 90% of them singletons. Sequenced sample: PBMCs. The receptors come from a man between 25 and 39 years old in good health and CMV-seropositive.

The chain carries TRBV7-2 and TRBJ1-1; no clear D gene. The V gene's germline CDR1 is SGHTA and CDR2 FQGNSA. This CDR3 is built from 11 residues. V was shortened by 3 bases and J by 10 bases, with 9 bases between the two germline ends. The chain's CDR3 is CASSFTQVAFF. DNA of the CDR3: TGTGCCAGCAGCTTTACCCAGGTAGCTTTCTTT.

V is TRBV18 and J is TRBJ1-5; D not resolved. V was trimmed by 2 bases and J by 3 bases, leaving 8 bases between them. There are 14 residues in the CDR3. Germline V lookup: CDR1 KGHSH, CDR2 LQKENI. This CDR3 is CASSPDGINQPQHF. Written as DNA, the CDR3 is TGTGCCAGCTCACCAGACGGGATCAATCAGCCCCAGCATTTT. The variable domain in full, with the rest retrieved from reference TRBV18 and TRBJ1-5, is NAGVMQNPRHLVRRRGQEARLRCSPMKGHSHVYWYRQLPEEGLKFMVYLQKENIIDESGMPKERFSAEFPKEGPSILRIQQVVRGDSAAYFCASSPDGINQPQHFGDGTRLSIL.

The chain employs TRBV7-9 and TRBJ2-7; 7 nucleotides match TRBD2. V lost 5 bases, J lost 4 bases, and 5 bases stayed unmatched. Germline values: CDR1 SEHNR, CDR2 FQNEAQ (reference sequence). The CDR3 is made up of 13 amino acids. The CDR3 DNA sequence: TGTGCCAGCAGCCCTGGGGAGGGGTACGAGCAGTACTTC. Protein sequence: CASSPGEGYEQYF.

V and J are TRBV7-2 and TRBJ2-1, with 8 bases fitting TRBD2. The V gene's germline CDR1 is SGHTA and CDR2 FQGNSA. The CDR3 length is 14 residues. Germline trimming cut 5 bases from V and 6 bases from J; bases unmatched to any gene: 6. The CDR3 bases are TGTGCCAGCAGCGGGACTAGAGAAGCCAATGAGCAGTTCTTC. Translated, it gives CASSGTREANEQFF.

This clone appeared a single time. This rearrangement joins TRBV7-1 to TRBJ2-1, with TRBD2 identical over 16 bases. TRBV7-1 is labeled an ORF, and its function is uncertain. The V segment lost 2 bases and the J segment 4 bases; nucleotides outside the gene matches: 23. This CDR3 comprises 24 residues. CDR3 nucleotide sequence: TGTGCCAGCAGCTCATTAGGGCGGCTAGGGACTAGCGGGAGGGCCTCACTATTATACAATGAGCAGTTCTTC. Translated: CASSSLGRLGTSGRASLLYNEQFF.

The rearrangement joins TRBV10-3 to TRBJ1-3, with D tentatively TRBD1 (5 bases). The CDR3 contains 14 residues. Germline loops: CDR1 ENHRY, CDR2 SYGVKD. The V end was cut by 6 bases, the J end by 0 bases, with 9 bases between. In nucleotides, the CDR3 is TGTGCCATCAGAGACGACAGCTCTGGAAACACCATATATTTT. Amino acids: CAIRDDSSGNTIYF.

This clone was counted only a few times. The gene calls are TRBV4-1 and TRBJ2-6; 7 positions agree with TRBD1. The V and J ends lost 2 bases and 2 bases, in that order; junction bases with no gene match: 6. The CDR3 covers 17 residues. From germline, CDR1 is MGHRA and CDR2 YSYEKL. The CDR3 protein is CASSQRQGSTGANVLTF. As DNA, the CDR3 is TGCGCCAGCAGCCAAAGACAGGGTTCAACTGGGGCCAACGTCCTGACTTTC.

The CDR3 is CASSWGGRNTEAFF. Written as DNA, the CDR3 is TGTGCCAGCAGCTGGGGGGGAAGAAACACTGAAGCTTTCTTT. The gene calls are TRBV5-6 and TRBJ1-1, with a tentative D call TRBD1 (5 bases). This CDR3 spans 14 amino acids. V was cut by 3 bases and J by 2 bases, with 11 bases left in between. Germline CDR1 reads SGHDT; CDR2 reads YYEEEE.

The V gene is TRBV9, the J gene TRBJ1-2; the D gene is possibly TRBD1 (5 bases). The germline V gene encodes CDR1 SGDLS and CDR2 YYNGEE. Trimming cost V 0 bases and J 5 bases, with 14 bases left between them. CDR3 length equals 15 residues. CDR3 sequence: CASSVGGRAQYGYTF. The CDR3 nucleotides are TGTGCCAGCAGCGTAGGTGGCAGGGCTCAGTATGGCTACACCTTC.

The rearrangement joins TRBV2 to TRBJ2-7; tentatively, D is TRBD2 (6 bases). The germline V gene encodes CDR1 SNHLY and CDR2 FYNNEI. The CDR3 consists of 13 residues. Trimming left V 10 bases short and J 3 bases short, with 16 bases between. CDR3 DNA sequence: TGTGCCACGAGTCGGGACTCCAACTACGAGCAGTACTTC. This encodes CATSRDSNYEQYF.

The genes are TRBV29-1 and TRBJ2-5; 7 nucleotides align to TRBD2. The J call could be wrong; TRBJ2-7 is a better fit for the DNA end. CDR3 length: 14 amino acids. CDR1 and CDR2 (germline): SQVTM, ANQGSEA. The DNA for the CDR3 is TGCAGCGTTGAGGGAGGGACGAGCGGGTACGAGCAGTACTTC. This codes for CSVEGGTSGYEQYF.

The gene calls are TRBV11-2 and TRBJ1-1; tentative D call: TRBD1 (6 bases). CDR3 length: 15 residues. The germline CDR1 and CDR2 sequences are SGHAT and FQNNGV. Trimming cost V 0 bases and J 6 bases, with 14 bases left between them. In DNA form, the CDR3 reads TGTGCCAGCAGCTTAGAGTACAGGGCATCCCCTGAAGCTTTCTTT. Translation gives CASSLEYRASPEAFF.

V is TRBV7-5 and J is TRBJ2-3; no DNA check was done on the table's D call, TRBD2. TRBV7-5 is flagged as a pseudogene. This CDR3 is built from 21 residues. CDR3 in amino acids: CARSLVPGLAGGPCKRDTQYF. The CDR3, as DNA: TGTGCCAGAAGCTTAGTCCCCGGACTAGCGGGAGGGCCTTGTAAACGAGATACGCAGTATTTT.

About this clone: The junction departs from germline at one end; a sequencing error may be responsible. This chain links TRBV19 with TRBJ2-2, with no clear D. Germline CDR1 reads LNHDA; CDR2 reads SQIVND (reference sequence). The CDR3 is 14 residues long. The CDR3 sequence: CASLSGTNTGELFF. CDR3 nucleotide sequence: TGTGCCAGTCTCTCCGGTACGAATACCGGGGAGCTGTTTTTT.

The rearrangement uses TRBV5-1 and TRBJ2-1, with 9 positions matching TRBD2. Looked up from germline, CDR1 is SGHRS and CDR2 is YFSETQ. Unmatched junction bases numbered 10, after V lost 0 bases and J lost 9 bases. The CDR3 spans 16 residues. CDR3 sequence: CASSLVLAGDLGEQFF. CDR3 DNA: TGCGCCAGCAGCTTGGTACTAGCGGGCGACCTGGGTGAGCAGTTCTTC.

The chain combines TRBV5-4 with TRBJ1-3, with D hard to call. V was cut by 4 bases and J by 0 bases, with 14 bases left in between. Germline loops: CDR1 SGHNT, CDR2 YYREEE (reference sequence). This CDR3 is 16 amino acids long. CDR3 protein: CASSHTSSGSGNTIYF. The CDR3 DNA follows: TGTGCCAGCAGCCACACCTCTTCGGGCTCTGGAAACACCATATATTTT.

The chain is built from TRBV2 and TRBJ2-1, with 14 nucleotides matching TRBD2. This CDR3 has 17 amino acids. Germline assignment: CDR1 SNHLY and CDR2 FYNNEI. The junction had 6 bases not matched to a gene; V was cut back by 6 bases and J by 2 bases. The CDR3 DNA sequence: TGTGCCAGCAGAAGTTCGGGACTAGCGGGAGCCTACAATGAGCAGTTCTTC. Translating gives CASRSSGLAGAYNEQFF.

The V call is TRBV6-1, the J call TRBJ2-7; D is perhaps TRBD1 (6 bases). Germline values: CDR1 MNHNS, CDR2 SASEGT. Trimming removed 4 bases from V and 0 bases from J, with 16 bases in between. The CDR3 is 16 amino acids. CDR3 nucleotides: TGTGCCAGCAGTGTGACAGGTGCCAGGAGCTCCTACGAGCAGTACGTC. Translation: CASSVTGARSSYEQYV.

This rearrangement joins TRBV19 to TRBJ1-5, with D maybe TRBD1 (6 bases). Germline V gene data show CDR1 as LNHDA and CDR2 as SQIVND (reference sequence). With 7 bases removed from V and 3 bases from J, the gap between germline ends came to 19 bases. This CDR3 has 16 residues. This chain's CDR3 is CASTLYRDNYNQPQHF. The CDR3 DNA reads TGTGCCAGTACCTTATACCGGGACAATTACAATCAGCCCCAGCATTTT.

The CDR3 region has the DNA TGTGCCAGCAGCTTGGAGGCTAGCGGATACACAGATACGCAGTATTTT. This encodes CASSLEASGYTDTQYF. The chain employs TRBV5-4 and TRBJ2-3, with 7 positions matching TRBD2. This CDR3 spans 16 amino acids. V lost 0 bases, J lost 2 bases, and 6 bases stayed unmatched. CDR1 is SGHNT, CDR2 YYREEE, per germline (reference sequence).

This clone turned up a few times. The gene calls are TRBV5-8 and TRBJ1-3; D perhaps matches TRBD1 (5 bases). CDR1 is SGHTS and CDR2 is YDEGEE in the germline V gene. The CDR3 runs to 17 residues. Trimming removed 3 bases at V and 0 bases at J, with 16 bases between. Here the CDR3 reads CASSSHSGAYSGNTIYF. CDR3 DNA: TGTGCCAGCAGCTCCCATTCTGGGGCATACTCTGGAAACACCATATATTTT.

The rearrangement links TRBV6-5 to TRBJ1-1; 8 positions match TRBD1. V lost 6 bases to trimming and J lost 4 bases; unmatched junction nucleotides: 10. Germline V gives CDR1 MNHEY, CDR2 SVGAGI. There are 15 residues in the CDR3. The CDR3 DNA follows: TGTGCCAGCAGCACTCTAACCAGGGGGCGCACTGAAGCTTTCTTT. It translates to CASSTLTRGRTEAFF.